This T cell receptor beta chain derives from a study of T cells in localized non-small cell lung cancer. The study, taken as a whole, reports: In adjacent lung appeared a median roughly 56 of the top 100 tumor clones.

Germline CDR1 SGDLS, CDR2 YYNGEE. CDR3 length equals 12 residues. TCRdb keeps only in-frame clones here, not all; method: immunoSEQ multiplex PCR. The repertoire holds roughly 1,800 clones, with 27% as singletons. On this clone: As yet, its antigen is unknown. The germline gene is not matched at one end of the junction; a read error may be the cause.

The chain is built from TRBV9 and TRBJ2-7; D assignment may be TRBD1 or TRBD2 (6 bases each). The material sequenced was lung tumor tissue, taken before any cancer treatment. This clonotype was obtained from a woman aged 40 to 75 with stage I lung adenocarcinoma. The CDR3 spells CASKGGYEQQYF. CDR3 nucleotide sequence: TGTGCCAGCAAAGGGGGGTACGAGCAGCAATACTTC.